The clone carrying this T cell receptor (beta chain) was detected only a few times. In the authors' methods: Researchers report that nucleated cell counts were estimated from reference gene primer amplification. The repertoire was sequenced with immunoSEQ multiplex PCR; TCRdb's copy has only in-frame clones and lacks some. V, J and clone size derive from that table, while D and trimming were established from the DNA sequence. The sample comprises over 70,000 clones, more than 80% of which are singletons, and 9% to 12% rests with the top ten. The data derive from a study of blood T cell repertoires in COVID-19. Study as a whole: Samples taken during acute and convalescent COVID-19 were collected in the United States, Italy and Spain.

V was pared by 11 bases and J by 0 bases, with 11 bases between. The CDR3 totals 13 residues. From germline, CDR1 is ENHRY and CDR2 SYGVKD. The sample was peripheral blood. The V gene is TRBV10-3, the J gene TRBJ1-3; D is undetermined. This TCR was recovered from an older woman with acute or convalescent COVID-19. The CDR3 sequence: CAVTGISGNTIYF. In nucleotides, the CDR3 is TGTGCCGTGACGGGGATCTCTGGAAACACCATATATTTT.